This TCR beta chain is drawn from a study of T cells after yellow fever vaccination (dated by TCRdb to about 2019). In the study overall: Libraries from fractions with low cell numbers were prepared with the SMART-Seq v4 Ultra Low Input RNA kit. Bulk TCR alpha and beta repertoires were sequenced longitudinally to track T-cell clones before and after primary and booster YFV17D yellow fever vaccination. Two healthy male donors, one aged 18 to 30 and one aged 30 to 40 years, were included in the cohort. Blood was drawn at multiple timepoints before and after primary and secondary immunization, with bulk PBMC replicates and cell subsets isolated. Broad study findings and their caveats: Most clones expanded after primary vaccination (almost 97% of CD4 and about 85% of CD8) were re-detected after the booster, suggesting that broad memory maintenance occurred. Computational filtering was needed because FACS-sorted repertoires could contain abundant contaminating clonotypes from the bulk population. Because the study included only two donors, the extent to which the findings can be generalized is limited. A small fraction of clonotypes showed up in both the CD4 and CD8 compartments, probably as a result of convergent recombination. The secondary T-cell response was found to be weaker but faster than the primary response, with a peak reached on day 5 rather than on day 15.

In the paper's terms, the treatment or condition label means: live attenuated yellow fever vaccine strain. A standard Ficoll-Paque protocol was used to isolate PBMCs from peripheral blood. CD4 and CD8 T-cell fractions were isolated with Dynabeads CD4 and CD8 positive selection kits. RNA was extracted with TriZol from bulk PBMCs, CD4 and CD8 fractions, and dextramer-positive and dextramer-negative fractions. CDR1 and CDR2, looked up from the germline V gene, are MNHEY and SVGAGI. The germline ends are 15 bases apart after V is trimmed by 6 bases and J by 0 bases. The CDR3 measures 16 amino acids from cysteine to phenylalanine. The sequence is cut down to CDR3 DNA, 48 bases in frame from base 1. As concerns this clonotype: There is no known antigen for this receptor. No quality values exist for individual bases; no much larger clone is one base distant.

Sequencing instrument: Illumina NovaSeq 6000. TCR cDNA was synthesized by 5'RACE template switching, which introduced a universal primer site and unique molecular identifiers. Priming for cDNA synthesis came from both the TCR alpha and TCR beta constant segments. Two PCR steps were used to amplify libraries, with sample barcodes and sequencing adapters being added in the second step. Sequencing of libraries was done on Illumina HiSeq 2500 (2x100 bp) or NovaSeq (2x150 bp). In the original analysis: MIGEC was used to demultiplex reads and collapse the reads into UMI consensus sequences, and MiXCR was used for V(D)J alignment. Clonotypes responding to the vaccine were identified with edgeR on replicate PBMC samples, with the criteria of FDR below 0.01 and a log2 fold change above 5 up to day 15. Each bulk clonotype was labeled CD4 or CD8 based on which sequenced repertoire, CD4 or CD8, contained the clonotype at higher abundance. TCRdb trimmed the raw reads at Q25, called clones with MiXCR and kept productive beta chains. A single entry per CDR3 protein holds the most common genes and DNA from its merged rows. These V and J calls originate from TCRdb's pipeline instead of the authors' own analysis. The sample records hundreds of thousands of distinct CDR3 sequences, around 12% of which are singletons. The top ten clonotypes cover 3.2% of the sample.

Sequenced material: CD4+ T cells sorted from PBMCs, taken 15 days after the yellow fever booster vaccination. Recombination connected TRBV6-5 to TRBJ2-1; the D element could tentatively be TRBD1 or TRBD2, as 6 bases agree for each. The sequence derives from a man between 18 and 29 years old who received the YFV17D yellow fever vaccine. DNA sequence: TGTGCCAGCAGCCTCGAAGGGGGGAGCTCCTACAATGAGCAGTTCTTC. Protein translation: CASSLEGGSSYNEQFF.